A selection of T cell receptor beta chains follows, all from one sample in a study of graft-versus-host responses after intestinal transplantation. Here immunoSEQ multiplex PCR was the method, and the copy in TCRdb shows in-frame clones only, minus some. The sample holds 8,700 or so clones, approximately 70% seen once. The source material was ileum tissue, sampled less than 470 days after transplant. Receptors originate from a human patient who received an intestinal transplant, so some T cells may come from the graft donor. The CDR3 runs from the conserved cysteine through the conserved F or W. A D gene is named only where the DNA matches it firmly. Clone size appears in some rows only: once, few, many, or a class for an expanded clone.

size,V,J,D,CDR3,DNA
NA,TRBV23-1,TRBJ1-4,NA,CASSQSWSYNEKLFF,TGCGCCAGCAGTCAATCGTGGAGTTATAATGAAAAACTGTTTTTT
NA,TRBV28,TRBJ2-3,TRBD1,CASSLWGQGVTDTQYF,TGTGCCAGCAGTTTATGGGGACAGGGGGTTACAGATACGCAGTATTTT
few,TRBV28,TRBJ1-2,NA,CASSFRGYGYTF,TGTGCCAGCAGTTTCAGAGGTTATGGCTACACCTTC
NA,TRBV19,TRBJ1-5,NA,CASSTRSYGQHHSNQPQHF,TGTGCCAGTAGTACACGATCGTATGGACAGCATCATAGCAATCAGCCCCAGCATTTT
NA,TRBV7-7,TRBJ2-3,NA,CASSLALGDTQYF,TGTGCTAGCAGCTTAGCACTAGGAGATACGCAGTATTTT
NA,TRBV27,TRBJ2-3,NA,CASTKKGGGVVGTDTQYF,TGTGCCAGCACCAAAAAAGGGGGCGGGGTTGTGGGCACAGATACGCAGTATTTT
NA,TRBV28,TRBJ2-1,NA,CASSPMGGRFSYNEQFF,TGTGCCAGCAGTCCTATGGGGGGGCGGTTCTCCTACAATGAGCAGTTCTTC
NA,TRBV27,TRBJ2-1,TRBD1,CASSPGTEHNEQFF,TGTGCCAGCAGTCCCGGGACAGAACACAATGAGCAGTTCTTC
NA,TRBV19,TRBJ1-2,NA,CASSPFLGERNYGYTF,TGTGCCAGTAGCCCATTTCTGGGGGAAAGGAACTATGGCTACACCTTC
NA,TRBV29-1,TRBJ2-3,NA,CSVVAGETDTQYF,TGCAGCGTTGTGGCAGGGGAAACAGATACGCAGTATTTT
NA,TRBV7-2,TRBJ2-3,NA,CASSSSDSLGSTDTQYF,TGTGCCAGCAGCTCCTCGGACTCCCTCGGCAGCACAGATACGCAGTATTTT
NA,TRBV28,TRBJ2-7,TRBD2,CASSFNMPGLAGEDEQYF,TGTGCCAGCAGTTTTAACATGCCGGGACTAGCGGGAGAGGACGAGCAGTACTTC
few,TRBV19,TRBJ1-6,NA,CASNGESYNSPLHF,TGTGCCAGTAATGGGGAATCCTATAATTCACCCCTCCACTTT
NA,TRBV9,TRBJ2-3,NA,CASSVSPTDTQYF,TGTGCCAGCAGCGTGTCCCCCACAGATACGCAGTATTTT
NA,TRBV18,TRBJ2-1,NA,CASSPPYLWLGNEQFF,TGTGCCAGCTCACCACCGTACCTTTGGTTGGGGAATGAGCAGTTCTTC
few,TRBV11-2,TRBJ2-3,NA,CASSQADTQYF,TGTGCCAGCAGCCAGGCAGATACGCAGTATTTT
few,TRBV2,TRBJ1-2,NA,CASSEDRQVVDGYTF,TGTGCCAGCAGCGAAGACCGACAGGTAGTTGATGGCTACACCTTC
NA,TRBV7-9,TRBJ2-6,TRBD1,CASSDRTGGFSGANVLTF,TGTGCCAGCAGCGACCGGACAGGGGGATTCTCTGGGGCCAACGTCCTGACTTTC
NA,TRBV7-9,TRBJ2-2,NA,CASSPGGLFTTGELFF,TGTGCCAGCAGCCCCGGAGGTCTCTTCACCACCGGGGAGCTGTTTTTT
NA,TRBV7-2,TRBJ1-2,TRBD1,CASSSRREGQGNYTF,TGTGCCAGCAGCTCTAGGCGCGAGGGACAGGGTAACTACACCTTC
NA,TRBV28,TRBJ2-1,TRBD2,CATTRSGTAYNEQFF,TGTGCCACCACCCGAAGCGGGACGGCCTACAATGAGCAGTTCTTC
NA,TRBV15,TRBJ1-4,NA,CATSDRGSSNEKLFF,TGTGCCACCAGCGATCGGGGGAGTAGTAATGAAAAACTGTTTTTT
NA,TRBV18,TRBJ2-1,NA,CASSPGGAPYNEQFF,TGTGCCAGCTCACCCGGGGGCGCGCCCTACAATGAGCAGTTCTTC
NA,TRBV6-1,TRBJ1-2,NA,CASSEMAQGGMGYTF,TGTGCCAGCAGTGAAATGGCTCAGGGTGGTATGGGCTACACCTTC
NA,TRBV19,TRBJ1-2,TRBD1,CASSSDRVRGYTF,TGTGCCAGTAGCAGCGACAGGGTGCGTGGCTACACCTTC
NA,TRBV29-1,TRBJ2-1,TRBD1,CSAEDRGELNEQFF,TGCAGCGCTGAGGACAGGGGGGAGCTCAATGAGCAGTTCTTC
few,TRBV25-1,TRBJ1-5,NA,CASSEKGGNQPQHF,TGTGCCAGCAGTGAAAAGGGCGGCAATCAGCCCCAGCATTTT
few,TRBV6-4,TRBJ2-1,TRBD1,CASSETGGSYNEQFF,TGTGCCAGCAGTGAAACAGGGGGTTCCTACAATGAGCAGTTCTTC
large,TRBV6-7,TRBJ2-2,NA,CASRLWPRNTGELFF,TGTGCCAGCCGTTTGTGGCCTCGGAACACCGGGGAGCTGTTTTTT
NA,TRBV18,TRBJ1-5,NA,CASPPRVNQPQHF,TGTGCCAGCCCACCACGAGTTAATCAGCCCCAGCATTTT
NA,TRBV27,TRBJ2-1,NA,CASSQGAGGANEQFF,TGTGCCAGCAGTCAGGGGGCGGGGGGGGCGAATGAGCAGTTCTTC
once,TRBV5-1,TRBJ2-7,NA,CASSLERIPNHEQYF,TGCGCCAGCAGCTTGGAGAGGATCCCCAACCACGAGCAGTACTTC
once,TRBV2,TRBJ2-1,TRBD2,CASSPTSGVSYNEQFF,TGTGCCAGCAGCCCGACTAGCGGGGTCTCCTACAATGAGCAGTTCTTC
few,TRBV5-4,TRBJ1-5,NA,CASSLMGQPQHF,TGTGCCAGCAGCTTAATGGGGCAGCCCCAGCATTTT
NA,TRBV11-2,TRBJ2-3,TRBD2,CASSSGLKTDTQYF,TGTGCCAGCAGCTCGGGACTAAAAACAGATACGCAGTATTTT
NA,TRBV5-5,TRBJ2-1,TRBD2,CASSYGLAVLSYNEQFF,TGTGCCAGCAGCTACGGACTAGCGGTCCTCTCCTACAATGAGCAGTTCTTC
NA,TRBV6-6,TRBJ1-2,TRBD1,CATSQGENGYTF,TGTGCCACCTCGCAGGGGGAGAATGGCTACACCTTC
NA,TRBV6-1,TRBJ2-1,TRBD1,CASSSGQGVYEQFF,TGTGCCAGCAGCTCGGGACAGGGGGTCTATGAGCAGTTCTTC
NA,TRBV10-3,TRBJ2-3,TRBD2,CAIRGLGSTDTQYF,TGTGCCATCAGAGGACTAGGAAGCACAGATACGCAGTATTTT
NA,TRBV28,TRBJ1-4,TRBD1,CASSLGQGAGEKLFF,TGTGCCAGCAGTCTAGGACAGGGGGCAGGGGAAAAACTGTTTTTT
few,TRBV5-1,TRBJ1-1,NA,CASSFPPAGEAFF,TGCGCCAGCAGCTTCCCACCGGCAGGGGAGGCTTTCTTT
NA,TRBV19,TRBJ1-1,NA,CASSILGATPRDTEAFF,TGTGCCAGTAGTATCCTGGGGGCCACTCCAAGGGACACTGAAGCTTTCTTT
few,TRBV6-1,TRBJ1-1,NA,CASNSGPNTEAFF,TGTGCCAGCAACTCGGGTCCGAACACTGAAGCTTTCTTT
few,TRBV10-1,TRBJ1-2,NA,CASSESGQGGGYTF,TGCGCCAGCAGTGAGTCAGGGCAGGGCGGCGGCTACACCTTC
NA,TRBV27,TRBJ2-7,NA,CASSFTGLGTYEQYF,TGTGCCAGCAGTTTCACGGGACTTGGGACTTACGAGCAGTACTTC
NA,TRBV7-7,TRBJ2-5,TRBD2,CASSLFPRTSNQETQYF,TGTGCTAGCAGCTTATTCCCCAGGACTAGCAACCAAGAGACCCAGTACTTC
few,TRBV18,TRBJ2-2,TRBD1,CASSPRDRNTGELFF,TGTGCCAGCTCACCACGGGACAGGAACACCGGGGAGCTGTTTTTT
NA,TRBV7-9,TRBJ2-7,NA,CASSQGGSEQYF,TGTGCCAGCAGCCAGGGGGGGAGCGAGCAGTACTTC
once,TRBV10-3,TRBJ2-5,NA,CAIRSVAAQETQYF,TGTGCCATACGCTCGGTGGCAGCACAAGAGACCCAGTACTTC
NA,TRBV10-3,TRBJ2-2,NA,CAISYGGTNTGELFF,TGTGCCATCAGCTACGGGGGAACGAACACCGGGGAGCTGTTTTTT
medium-sized,TRBV28,TRBJ1-4,NA,CASTPGRAAYNEKLFF,TGTGCCAGCACCCCCGGACGCGCAGCCTATAATGAAAAACTGTTTTTT